This T cell receptor beta chain stems from a study of Ad26.COV2.S vaccination and SARS-CoV-2 variants. The method was immunoSEQ multiplex PCR; TCRdb's version includes in-frame clones alone and lacks a portion of them. The sample lists under 250,000 clones, around nine tenths occurring once. CDR3 size: 16 residues. CDR1 and CDR2 (germline): SGHTA, FQGTGA. V was pared by 5 bases and J by 0 bases, with 16 bases between. Specified treatment: 19 received Ad26.COV2.S at low or high dose, single or two shots; roughly 5 received placebo; per-sample allocation not given. On day 63 after the first injection, vaccine and placebo recipients gave samples.

The sequences come from peripheral blood, collected in a trial of Ad26.COV2.S vaccine versus placebo. This sequence joins TRBV7-3 and TRBJ1-1; no clear D. The source of this sequence is a person aged 18-60 years who received the Ad26.COV2.S COVID-19 vaccine or a placebo. CDR3 in amino acids: CASSPTPLKLNTEAFF. The CDR3 region has the DNA TGTGCCAGCAGCCCTACCCCCCTAAAGTTGAACACTGAAGCTTTCTTT.